The entry that follows covers one T cell receptor (beta chain) sequence. Antigen: not known. This specimen belongs to a study of radiotherapy plus CTLA-4 blockade in lung cancer. About the study: Objective response was observed in around a sixth of patients, and disease control in 30% to 35%.

General study points: Once radiotherapy plus ipilimumab had been given, TCR clones derived from tumor expanded in blood. The best prediction of response reportedly came from early blood T cell clone dynamics, with interferon-beta.

Sequenced by immunoSEQ multiplex PCR; TCRdb stores in-frame clones only, minus some. The sample consists of about 48,000 clones, approximately 85% of them appearing once. The V gene's germline CDR1 is SGDLS and CDR2 YYNGEE. The CDR3 totals 13 residues. Trimming removed 0 bases from V and 9 bases from J, with 10 bases in between. The chain carries TRBV9 and TRBJ2-1; D unclear. The input for sequencing was peripheral blood, taken from a patient treated with radiotherapy plus ipilimumab. This TCR came from a human donor with non-small cell lung cancer who had stable disease on radiotherapy plus ipilimumab. In DNA, the CDR3 is TGTGCCAGCAGCGTAGTCTCCCTCGGTGAGCAGTTCTTC. Residues: CASSVVSLGEQFF.